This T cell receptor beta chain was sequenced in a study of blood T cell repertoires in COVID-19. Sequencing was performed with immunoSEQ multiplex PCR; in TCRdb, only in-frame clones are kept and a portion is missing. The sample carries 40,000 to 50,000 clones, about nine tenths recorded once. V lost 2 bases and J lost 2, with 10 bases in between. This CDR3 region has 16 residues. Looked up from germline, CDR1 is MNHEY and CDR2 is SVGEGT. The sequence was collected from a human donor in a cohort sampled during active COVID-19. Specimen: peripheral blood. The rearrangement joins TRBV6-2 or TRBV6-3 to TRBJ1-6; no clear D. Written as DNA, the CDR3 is TGTGCCAGCAGTTACCGAAGCCCTGCCTATAATTCACCCCTCCACTTT. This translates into CASSYRSPAYNSPLHF.